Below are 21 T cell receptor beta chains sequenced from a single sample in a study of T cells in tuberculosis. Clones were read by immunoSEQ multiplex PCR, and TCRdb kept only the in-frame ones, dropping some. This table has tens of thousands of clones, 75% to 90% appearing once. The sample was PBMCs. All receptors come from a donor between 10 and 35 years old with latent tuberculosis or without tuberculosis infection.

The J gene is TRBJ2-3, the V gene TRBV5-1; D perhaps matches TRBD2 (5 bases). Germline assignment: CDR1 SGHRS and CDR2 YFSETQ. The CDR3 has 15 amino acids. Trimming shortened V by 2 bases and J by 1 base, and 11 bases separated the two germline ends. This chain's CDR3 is CASSFAAGRTDTQYF. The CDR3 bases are TGCGCCAGCAGCTTTGCGGCGGGCCGCACAGATACGCAGTATTTT.

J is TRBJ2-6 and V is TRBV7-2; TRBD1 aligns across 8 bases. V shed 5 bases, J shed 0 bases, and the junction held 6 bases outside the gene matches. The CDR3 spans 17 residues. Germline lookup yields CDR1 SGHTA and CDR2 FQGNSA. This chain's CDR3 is CASSPGTGNSGANVLTF. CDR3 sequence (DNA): TGTGCCAGCAGCCCCGGGACAGGAAACTCTGGGGCCAACGTCCTGACTTTC.

CDR3 nucleotide sequence: TGCGCCAGCAGCAGAGAGGGACAGGGGTATGGCTACACCTTC. Translation gives CASSREGQGYGYTF. The V and J genes are TRBV5-1 and TRBJ1-2, with 10 positions matching TRBD1. The length of the CDR3 is 14 residues. V dropped 4 bases and J dropped 5; count of bases not matched to a gene: 5. The germline CDR1 and CDR2 sequences are SGHRS and YFSETQ.

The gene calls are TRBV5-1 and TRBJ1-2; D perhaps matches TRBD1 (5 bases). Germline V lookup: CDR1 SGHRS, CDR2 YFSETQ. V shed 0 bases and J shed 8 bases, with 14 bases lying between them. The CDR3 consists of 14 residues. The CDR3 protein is CASSLVPGKEGYTF. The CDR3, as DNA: TGCGCCAGCAGCTTGGTGCCAGGGAAGGAGGGCTACACCTTC.

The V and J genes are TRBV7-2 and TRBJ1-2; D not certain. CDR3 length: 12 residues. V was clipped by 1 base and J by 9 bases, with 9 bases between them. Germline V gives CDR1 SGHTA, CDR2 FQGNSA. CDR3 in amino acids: CASSLGPLCYTF. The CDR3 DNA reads TGTGCCAGCAGCTTAGGGCCCCTTTGCTACACCTTC.

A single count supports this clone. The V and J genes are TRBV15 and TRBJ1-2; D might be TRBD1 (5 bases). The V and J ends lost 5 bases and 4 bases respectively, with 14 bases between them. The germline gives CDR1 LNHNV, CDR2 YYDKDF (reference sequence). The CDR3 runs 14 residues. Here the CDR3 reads CATSPDGGSYGYTF. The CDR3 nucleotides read TGTGCCACCAGCCCAGACGGGGGGTCCTATGGCTACACCTTC.

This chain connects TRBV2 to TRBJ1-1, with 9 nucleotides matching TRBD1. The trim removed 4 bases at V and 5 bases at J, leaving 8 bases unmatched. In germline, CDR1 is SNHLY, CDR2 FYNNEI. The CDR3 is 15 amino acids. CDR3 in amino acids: CASSGTGGSGTEAFF. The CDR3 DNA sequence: TGTGCCAGCAGTGGAACAGGGGGCTCTGGGACTGAAGCTTTCTTT.

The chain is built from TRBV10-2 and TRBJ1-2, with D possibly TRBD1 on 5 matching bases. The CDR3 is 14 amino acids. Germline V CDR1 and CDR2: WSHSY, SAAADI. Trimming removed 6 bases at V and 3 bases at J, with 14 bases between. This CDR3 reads CASRQSGLHYGYTF. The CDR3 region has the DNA TGCGCCAGCAGACAATCGGGACTGCACTATGGCTACACCTTC.

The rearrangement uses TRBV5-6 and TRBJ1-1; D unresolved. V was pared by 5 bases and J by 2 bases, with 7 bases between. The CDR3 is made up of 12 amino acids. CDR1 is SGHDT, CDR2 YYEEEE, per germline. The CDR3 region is CASSSPNTEAFF. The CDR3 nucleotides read TGTGCCAGCAGTAGTCCCAACACTGAAGCTTTCTTT.

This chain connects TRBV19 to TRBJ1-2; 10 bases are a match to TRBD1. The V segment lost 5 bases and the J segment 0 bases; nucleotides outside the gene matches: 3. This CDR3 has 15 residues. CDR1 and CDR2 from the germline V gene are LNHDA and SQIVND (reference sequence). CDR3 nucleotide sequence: TGTGCCAGTAGTTCGGGGACAGGGGCTAACTATGGCTACACCTTC. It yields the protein CASSSGTGANYGYTF.

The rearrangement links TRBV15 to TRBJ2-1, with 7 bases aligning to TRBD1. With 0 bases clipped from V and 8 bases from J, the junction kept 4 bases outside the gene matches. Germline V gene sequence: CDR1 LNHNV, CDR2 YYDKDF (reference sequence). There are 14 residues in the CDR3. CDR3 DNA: TGTGCCACCAGCAGAGATCGACAGGGCTATGAGCAGTTCTTC. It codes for CATSRDRQGYEQFF.

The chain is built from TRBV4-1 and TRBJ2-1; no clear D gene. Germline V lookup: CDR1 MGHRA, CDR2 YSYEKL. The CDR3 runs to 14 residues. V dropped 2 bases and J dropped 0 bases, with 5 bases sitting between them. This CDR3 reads CASSQLTSYNEQFF. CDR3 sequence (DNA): TGCGCCAGCAGCCAACTAACCTCCTACAATGAGCAGTTCTTC.

The DNA of the CDR3 is TGTGCCAGTATAGACAGGAACTATGGCTACACCTTC. Encoded protein: CASIDRNYGYTF. This sequence joins TRBV19 and TRBJ1-2, with D possibly TRBD1 on 6 matching bases. Germline assignment: CDR1 LNHDA and CDR2 SQIVND (reference sequence). CDR3 length: 12 amino acids. The ends were cut back, 7 bases at V and 2 bases at J, with 8 bases in the middle.

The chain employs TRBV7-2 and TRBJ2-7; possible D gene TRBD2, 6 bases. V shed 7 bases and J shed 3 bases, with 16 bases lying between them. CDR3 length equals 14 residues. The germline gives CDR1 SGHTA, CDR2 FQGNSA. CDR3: CASTRPGLHYEQYF. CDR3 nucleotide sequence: TGTGCCAGCACAAGACCGGGACTTCACTACGAGCAGTACTTC.

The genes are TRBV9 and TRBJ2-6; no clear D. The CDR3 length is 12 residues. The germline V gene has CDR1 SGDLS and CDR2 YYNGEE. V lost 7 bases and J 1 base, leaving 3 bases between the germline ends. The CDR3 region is CASRSGANVLTF. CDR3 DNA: TGTGCCAGCCGTTCTGGGGCCAACGTCCTGACTTTC.

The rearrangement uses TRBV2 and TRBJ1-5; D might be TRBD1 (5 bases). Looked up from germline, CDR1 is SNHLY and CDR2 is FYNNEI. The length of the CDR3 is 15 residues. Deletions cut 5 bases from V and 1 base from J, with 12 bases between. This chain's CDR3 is CASSRRGLSNQPQHF. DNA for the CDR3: TGTGCCAGCAGTCGTCGGGGGTTGAGCAATCAGCCCCAGCATTTT.

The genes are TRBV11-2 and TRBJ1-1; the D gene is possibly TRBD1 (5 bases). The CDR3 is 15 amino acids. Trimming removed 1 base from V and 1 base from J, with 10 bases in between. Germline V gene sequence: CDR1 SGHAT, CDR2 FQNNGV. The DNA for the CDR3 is TGTGCCAGCAGCTTAGCCGGGGGGAGGAACACTGAAGCTTTCTTT. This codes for CASSLAGGRNTEAFF.

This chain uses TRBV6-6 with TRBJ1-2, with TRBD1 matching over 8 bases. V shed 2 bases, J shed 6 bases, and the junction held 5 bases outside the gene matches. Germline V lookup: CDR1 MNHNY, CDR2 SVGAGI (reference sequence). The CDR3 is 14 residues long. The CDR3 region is CASSYPATGDGYTF. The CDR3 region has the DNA TGTGCCAGCAGTTACCCCGCGACAGGGGATGGCTACACCTTC.

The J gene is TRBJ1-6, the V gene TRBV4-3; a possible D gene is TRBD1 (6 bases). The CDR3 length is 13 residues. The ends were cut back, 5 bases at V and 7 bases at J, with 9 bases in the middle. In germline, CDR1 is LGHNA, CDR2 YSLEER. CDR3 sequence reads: CASSARGNSPLHF. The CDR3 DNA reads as TGCGCCAGCAGCGCTAGGGGGAATTCACCCCTCCACTTT.

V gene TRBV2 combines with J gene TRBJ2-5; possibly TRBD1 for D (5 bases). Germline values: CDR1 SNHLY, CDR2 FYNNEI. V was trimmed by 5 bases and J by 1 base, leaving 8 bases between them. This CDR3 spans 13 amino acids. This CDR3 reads CASSRQFQETQYF. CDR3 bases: TGTGCCAGCAGTAGACAGTTCCAAGAGACCCAGTACTTC.

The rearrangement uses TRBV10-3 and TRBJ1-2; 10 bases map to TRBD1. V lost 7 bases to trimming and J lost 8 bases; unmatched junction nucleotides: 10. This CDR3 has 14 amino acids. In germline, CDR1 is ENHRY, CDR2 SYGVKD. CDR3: CAINPRQGAGGYTF. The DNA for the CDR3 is TGTGCCATCAACCCGAGACAGGGGGCGGGCGGCTACACCTTC.